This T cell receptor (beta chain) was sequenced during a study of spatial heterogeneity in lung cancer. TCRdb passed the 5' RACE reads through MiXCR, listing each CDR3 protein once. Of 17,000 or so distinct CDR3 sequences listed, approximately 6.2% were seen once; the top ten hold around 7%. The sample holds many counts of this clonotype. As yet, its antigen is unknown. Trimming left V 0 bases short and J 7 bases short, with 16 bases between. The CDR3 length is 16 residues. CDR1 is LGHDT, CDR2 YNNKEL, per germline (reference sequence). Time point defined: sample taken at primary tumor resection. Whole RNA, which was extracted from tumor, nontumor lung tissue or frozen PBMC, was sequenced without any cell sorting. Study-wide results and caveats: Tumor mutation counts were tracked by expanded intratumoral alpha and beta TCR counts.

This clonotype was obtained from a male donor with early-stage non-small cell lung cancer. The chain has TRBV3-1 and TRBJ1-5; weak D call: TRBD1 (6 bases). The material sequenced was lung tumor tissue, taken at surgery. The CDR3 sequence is CASSQDMGGSGQPQHF. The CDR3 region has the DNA TGTGCCAGCAGCCAAGATATGGGGGGCTCGGGGCAGCCCCAGCATTTT.